The clone carrying this T cell receptor beta chain was observed once. Profiled with immunoSEQ multiplex PCR; TCRdb holds only in-frame clones, not every one. This sample has a few hundred thousand clones, with approximately 87% found just once. The data originate from a study of blood T cell repertoires in COVID-19. Germline CDR1 reads SGHAT; CDR2 reads FQNNGV. V shed 5 bases and J 5 bases; nucleotides not matched to a gene: 12. The CDR3 has 16 residues. The sample consisted of peripheral blood. This chain uses TRBV11-2 with TRBJ2-1; the match to TRBD2 covers 7 bases. This sequence was found in a woman aged 45 to 65 with acute or convalescent COVID-19. The CDR3 DNA sequence: TGTGCCAGCAGCCGGCTAGCGGTCCAGACGAACAATGAGCAGTTCTTC. This encodes CASSRLAVQTNNEQFF. Complete variable domain (other parts from reference TRBV11-2 and TRBJ2-1): EAGVAQSPRYKIIEKRQSVAFWCNPISGHATLYWYQQILGQGPKLLIQFQNNGVVDDSQLPKDRFSAERLKGVDSTLKIQPAKLEDSAVYLCASSRLAVQTNNEQFFGPGTRLTVL.